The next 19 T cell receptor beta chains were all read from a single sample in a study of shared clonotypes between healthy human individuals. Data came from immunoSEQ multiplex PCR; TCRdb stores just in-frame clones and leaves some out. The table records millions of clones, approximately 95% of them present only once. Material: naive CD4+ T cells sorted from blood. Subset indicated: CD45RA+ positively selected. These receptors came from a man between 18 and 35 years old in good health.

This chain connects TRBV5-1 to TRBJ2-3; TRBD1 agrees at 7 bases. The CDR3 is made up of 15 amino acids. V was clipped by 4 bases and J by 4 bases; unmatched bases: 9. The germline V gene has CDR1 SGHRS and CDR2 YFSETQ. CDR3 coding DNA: TGCGCCAGCAGCCCGCTAGGGGGCAGCCCAGATACGCAGTATTTT. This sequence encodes CASSPLGGSPDTQYF.

CDR3 loop: CAVLAGGNYEQYF. CDR3 nucleotides: TGTGCCGTTCTAGCGGGGGGAAACTACGAGCAGTACTTC. This chain joins TRBV10-3 and TRBJ2-7; 11 nucleotides agree with TRBD2. The trim removed 11 bases at V and 3 bases at J, leaving 6 bases unmatched. Germline V gene data show CDR1 as ENHRY and CDR2 as SYGVKD. The CDR3 is 13 residues long.

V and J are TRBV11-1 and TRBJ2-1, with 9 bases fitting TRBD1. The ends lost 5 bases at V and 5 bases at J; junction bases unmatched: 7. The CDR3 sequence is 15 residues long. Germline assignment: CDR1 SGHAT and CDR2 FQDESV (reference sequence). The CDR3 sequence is CASSVGTGSNNEQFF. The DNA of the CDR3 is TGTGCCAGCAGCGTCGGGACAGGGAGCAACAATGAGCAGTTCTTC.

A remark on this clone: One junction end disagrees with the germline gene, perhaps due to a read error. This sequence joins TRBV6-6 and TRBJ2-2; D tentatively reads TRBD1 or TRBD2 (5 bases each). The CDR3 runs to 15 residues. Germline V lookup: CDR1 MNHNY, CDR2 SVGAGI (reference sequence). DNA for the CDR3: TGTGCCAGCATGGGTAAGGGACCGAAGACCGGGGAGCTGTTTTTT. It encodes CASMGKGPKTGELFF.

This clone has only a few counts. The CDR3 is CASSDSIGRGRTGELFF. The CDR3 DNA follows: TGTGCCAGCAGTGACTCGATTGGCAGGGGCAGAACCGGGGAGCTGTTTTTT. This rearrangement joins TRBV6-4 to TRBJ2-2; the D gene is possibly TRBD1 (6 bases). Germline V CDR1 and CDR2: MRHNA, SNTAGT. The CDR3 extends over 17 amino acids. The V gene lost 0 bases and the J gene lost 5 bases, with 16 bases spanning the gap.

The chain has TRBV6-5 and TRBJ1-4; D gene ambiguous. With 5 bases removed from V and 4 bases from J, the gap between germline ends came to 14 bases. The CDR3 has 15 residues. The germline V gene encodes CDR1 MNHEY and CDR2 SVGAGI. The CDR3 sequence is CASSRQGQINEKLFF. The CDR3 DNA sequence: TGTGCCAGCAGTCGCCAAGGGCAGATTAATGAAAAACTGTTTTTT.

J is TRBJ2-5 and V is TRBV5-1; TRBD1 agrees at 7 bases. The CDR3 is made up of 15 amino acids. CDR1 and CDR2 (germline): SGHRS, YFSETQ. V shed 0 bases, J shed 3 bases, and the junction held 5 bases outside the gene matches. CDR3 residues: CASSLVLTGEETQYF. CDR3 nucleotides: TGCGCCAGCAGCTTGGTGTTAACAGGGGAAGAGACCCAGTACTTC.

For the CDR3, the DNA is TGTGCCAGCTCCGGACGGTCGGGCTACACCTTC. It encodes CASSGRSGYTF. V gene TRBV18 combines with J gene TRBJ1-2, with D unclear. Germline CDR1 and CDR2: KGHSH and LQKENI. The CDR3 covers 11 residues. Trimming removed 6 bases at V and 8 bases at J, with 10 bases between.

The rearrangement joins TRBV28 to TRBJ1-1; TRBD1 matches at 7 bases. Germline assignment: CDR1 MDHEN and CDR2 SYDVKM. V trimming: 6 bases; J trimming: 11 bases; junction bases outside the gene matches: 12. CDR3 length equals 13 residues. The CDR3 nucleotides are TGTGCCAGCAGCTCCCGACAGGGTCCAGAGGCTTTCTTT. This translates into CASSSRQGPEAFF.

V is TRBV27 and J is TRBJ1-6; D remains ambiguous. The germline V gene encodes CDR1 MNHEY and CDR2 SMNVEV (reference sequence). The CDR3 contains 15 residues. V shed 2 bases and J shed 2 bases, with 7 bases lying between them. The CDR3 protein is CASSLEATYNSPLHF. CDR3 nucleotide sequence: TGTGCCAGCAGTTTAGAGGCGACCTATAATTCACCCCTCCACTTT.

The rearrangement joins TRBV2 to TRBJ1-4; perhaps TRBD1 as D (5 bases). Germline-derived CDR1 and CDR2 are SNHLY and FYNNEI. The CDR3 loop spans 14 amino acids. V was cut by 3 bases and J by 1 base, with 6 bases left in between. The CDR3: CASSDDRTNEKLFF. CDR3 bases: TGTGCCAGCAGTGATGACAGAACTAATGAAAAACTGTTTTTT.

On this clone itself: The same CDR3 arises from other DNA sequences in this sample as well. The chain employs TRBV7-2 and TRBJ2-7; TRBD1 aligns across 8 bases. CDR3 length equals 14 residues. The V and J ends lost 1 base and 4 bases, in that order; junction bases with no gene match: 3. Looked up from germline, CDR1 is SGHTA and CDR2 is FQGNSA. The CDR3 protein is CASSLVGTGYEQYF. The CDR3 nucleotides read TGTGCCAGCAGCTTAGTCGGGACAGGTTACGAGCAGTACTTC.

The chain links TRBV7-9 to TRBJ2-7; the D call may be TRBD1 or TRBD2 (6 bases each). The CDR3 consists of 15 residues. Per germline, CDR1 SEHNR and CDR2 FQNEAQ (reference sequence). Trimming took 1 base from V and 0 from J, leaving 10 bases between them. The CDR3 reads CASSLGRGNSYEQYF. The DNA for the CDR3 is TGTGCCAGCAGCTTAGGGAGGGGGAACTCCTACGAGCAGTACTTC.

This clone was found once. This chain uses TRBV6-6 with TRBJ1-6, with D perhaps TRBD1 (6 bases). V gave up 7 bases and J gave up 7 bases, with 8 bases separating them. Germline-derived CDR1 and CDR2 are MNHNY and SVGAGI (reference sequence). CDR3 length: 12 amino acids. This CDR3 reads CASTQGNSPLHF. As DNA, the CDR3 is TGTGCCAGCACCCAGGGGAATTCACCCCTCCACTTT.

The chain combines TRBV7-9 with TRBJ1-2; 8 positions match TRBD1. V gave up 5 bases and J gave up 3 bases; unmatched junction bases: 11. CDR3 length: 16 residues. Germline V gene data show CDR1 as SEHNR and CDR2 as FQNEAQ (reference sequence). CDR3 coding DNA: TGTGCCAGCAGCCCAAGATTTGACAGGGGCTACTATGGCTACACCTTC. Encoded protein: CASSPRFDRGYYGYTF.

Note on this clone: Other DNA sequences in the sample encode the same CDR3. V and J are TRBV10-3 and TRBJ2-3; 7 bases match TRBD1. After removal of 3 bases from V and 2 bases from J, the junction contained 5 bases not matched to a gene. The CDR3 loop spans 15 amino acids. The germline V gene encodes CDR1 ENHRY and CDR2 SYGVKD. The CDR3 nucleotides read TGTGCCATCAGTGAAAGGGACAGATACACAGATACGCAGTATTTT. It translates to CAISERDRYTDTQYF.

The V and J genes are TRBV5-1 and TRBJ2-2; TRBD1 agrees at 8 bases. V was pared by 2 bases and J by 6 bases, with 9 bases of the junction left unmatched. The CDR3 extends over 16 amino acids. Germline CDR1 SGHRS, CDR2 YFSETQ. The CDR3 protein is CASSFRQGAGAGELFF. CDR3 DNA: TGCGCCAGCAGCTTTCGTCAGGGGGCAGGGGCCGGGGAGCTGTTTTTT.

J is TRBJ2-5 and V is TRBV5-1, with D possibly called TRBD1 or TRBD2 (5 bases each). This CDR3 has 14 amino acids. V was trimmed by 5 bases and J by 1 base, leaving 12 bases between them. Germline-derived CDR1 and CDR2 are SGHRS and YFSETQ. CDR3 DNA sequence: TGCGCCAGCAGAAGAAGGGACCCCCAAGAGACCCAGTACTTC. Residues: CASRRRDPQETQYF.

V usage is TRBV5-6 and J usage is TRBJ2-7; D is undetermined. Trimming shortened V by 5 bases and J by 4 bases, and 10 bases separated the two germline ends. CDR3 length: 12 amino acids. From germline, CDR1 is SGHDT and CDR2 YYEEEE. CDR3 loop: CASSFTNYEQYF. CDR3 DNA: TGTGCCAGCAGTTTTACTAATTACGAGCAGTACTTC.